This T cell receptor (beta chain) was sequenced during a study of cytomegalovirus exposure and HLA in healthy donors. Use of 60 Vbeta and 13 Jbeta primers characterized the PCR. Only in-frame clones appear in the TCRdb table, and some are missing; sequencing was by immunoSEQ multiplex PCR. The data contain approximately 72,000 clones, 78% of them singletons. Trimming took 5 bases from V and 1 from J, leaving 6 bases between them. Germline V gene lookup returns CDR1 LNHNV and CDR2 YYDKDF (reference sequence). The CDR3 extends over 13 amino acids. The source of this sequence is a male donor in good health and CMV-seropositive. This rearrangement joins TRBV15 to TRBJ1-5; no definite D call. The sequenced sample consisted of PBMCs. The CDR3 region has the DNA TGTGCCACCAGCTCCATGAGCAATCAGCCCCAGCATTTT. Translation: CATSSMSNQPQHF. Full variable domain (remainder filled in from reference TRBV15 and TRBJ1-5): DAMVIQNPRYQVTQFGKPVTLSCSQTLNHNVMYWYQQKSSQAPKLLFHYYDKDFNNEADTPDNFQSRRPNTSFCFLDIRSPGLGDTAMYLCATSSMSNQPQHFGDGTRLSIL.